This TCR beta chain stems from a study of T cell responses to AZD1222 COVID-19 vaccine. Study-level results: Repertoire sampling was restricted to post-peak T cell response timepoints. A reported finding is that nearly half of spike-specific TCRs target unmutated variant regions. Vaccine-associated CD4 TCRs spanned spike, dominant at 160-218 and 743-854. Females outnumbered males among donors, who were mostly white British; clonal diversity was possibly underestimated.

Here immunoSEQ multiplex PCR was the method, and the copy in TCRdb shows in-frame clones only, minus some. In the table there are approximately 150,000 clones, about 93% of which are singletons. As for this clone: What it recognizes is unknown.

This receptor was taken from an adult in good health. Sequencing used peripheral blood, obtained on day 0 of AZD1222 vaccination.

The CDR3 protein is CASSYRSLGGANTGELFF. The DNA of the CDR3 is TGTGCCAGCAGTTACCGTTCCCTGGGAGGAGCGAACACCGGGGAGCTGTTTTTT. V and J are TRBV6-2 or TRBV6-3 and TRBJ2-2, with D possibly TRBD2 on 6 matching bases. The CDR3 runs 18 residues. Per the germline V gene, CDR1 is MNHEY and CDR2 is SVGEGT. V gave up 2 bases and J gave up 0 bases, with 16 bases separating them.